What follows is one T cell receptor (beta chain) and its context. This entry belongs to a study of blood T cell repertoires in COVID-19. Germline lookup yields CDR1 MNHEY and CDR2 SVGAGI. The CDR3 runs 16 residues. V was trimmed by 0 bases and J by 1 base, leaving 12 bases between them. The method was immunoSEQ multiplex PCR; TCRdb's version includes in-frame clones alone and lacks a portion of them. The table records approximately 110,000 clones, around 80% of them present only once. The sample consisted of peripheral blood. V and J are TRBV6-5 and TRBJ2-5; possibly TRBD2 for D (7 bases). This clonotype originated in a woman in her sixties or seventies with acute or convalescent COVID-19. The CDR3 DNA is TGTGCCAGCAGTTACTCGGCGGGGGCTTTCCAAGAGACCCAGTACTTC. Protein: CASSYSAGAFQETQYF.